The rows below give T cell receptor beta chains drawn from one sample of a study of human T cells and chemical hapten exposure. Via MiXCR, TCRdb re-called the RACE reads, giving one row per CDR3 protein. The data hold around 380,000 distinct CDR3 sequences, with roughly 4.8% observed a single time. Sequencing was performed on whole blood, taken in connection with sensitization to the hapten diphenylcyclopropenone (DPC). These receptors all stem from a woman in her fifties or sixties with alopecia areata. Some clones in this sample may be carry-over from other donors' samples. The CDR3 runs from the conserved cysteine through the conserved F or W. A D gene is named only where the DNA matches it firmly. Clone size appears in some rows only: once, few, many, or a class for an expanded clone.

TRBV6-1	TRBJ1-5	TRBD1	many	TGTGCCAGCAGTGGGGCAGGGGGGAGCAATCAGCCCCAGCATTTT	CASSGAGGSNQPQHF
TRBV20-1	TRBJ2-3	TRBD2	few	TGCAGTGCTCCGGATCTAGCGGGAGGGCGGACAGATACGCAGTATTTT	CSAPDLAGGRTDTQYF
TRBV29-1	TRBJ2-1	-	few	TGCAGCGTTCAAAAGCAGGGTGCCATAACATCCTACAATGAGCAGTTCTTC	CSVQKQGAITSYNEQFF
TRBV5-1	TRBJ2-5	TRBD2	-	TGCGCCAGCAGCTTTAGCGGGGGGGAAGAGACCCAGTACTTC	CASSFSGGEETQYF
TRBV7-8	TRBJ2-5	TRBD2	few	TGTGCCAGCAGCTTAGAACTAGCGGGCTATCATGAGACCCAGTACTTC	CASSLELAGYHETQYF
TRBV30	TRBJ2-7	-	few	TGTGCCTGGAGGGCAAGGCCCGAAGCCTCCTACGAGCAGTACTTC	CAWRARPEASYEQYF
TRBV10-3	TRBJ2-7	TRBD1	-	TGTGCCACCACGCCGGGACAGGGCCCTTACGAGCAGTACTTC	CATTPGQGPYEQYF
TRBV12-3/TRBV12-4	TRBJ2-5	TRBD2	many	TGTGCCAGCAGTTCCCCCGGGGCGGGGGGCCGAGAGACCCAGTACTTC	CASSSPGAGGRETQYF
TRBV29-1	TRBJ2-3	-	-	TGCAGCGTCCCAGGCAGGGCTCACACAGATACGCAGTATTTT	CSVPGRAHTDTQYF
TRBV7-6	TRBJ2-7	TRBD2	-	TGTGCCAGCAGCCCATCCCCCACGGGACTAGCGGATCACGAGCAGTACTTC	CASSPSPTGLADHEQYF
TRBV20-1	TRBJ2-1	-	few	TGCAGTGCTAGAGAGCAAATTCGGCTAGGGGGAGGGATGAGCAAGTTCTTC	CSAREQIRLGGGMSKFF
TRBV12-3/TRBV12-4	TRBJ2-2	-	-	TGTGCCAGCACCCCTGTGGCCGGGGAGCTGTTTTTT	CASTPVAGELFF
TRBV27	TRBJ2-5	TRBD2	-	TGTGCCAGCAGTTTATCGCGGGGGGCGACCCAGTACTTC	CASSLSRGATQYF
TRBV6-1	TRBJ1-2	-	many	TGTGCCAGCAGTGAAGGTTACAGGGTGGAAGGCTACACCTTC	CASSEGYRVEGYTF
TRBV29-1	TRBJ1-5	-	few	TGCAGCGCCGGGGGCGTTAATCAGCCCCAGCATTTT	CSAGGVNQPQHF
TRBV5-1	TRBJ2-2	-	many	TGCGCCAGCACCCCGGGGACCGCGAACACCGGGGAGCTGTTTTTT	CASTPGTANTGELFF
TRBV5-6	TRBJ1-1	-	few	TGTGCCAGCAGCTTGGCCGTGAGGGGCGCGTACACTGAAGCTTTCTTT	CASSLAVRGAYTEAFF
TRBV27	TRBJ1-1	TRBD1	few	TGTGCCAGCCAGGGGGGAATGAACACTGAAGCTTTCTTT	CASQGGMNTEAFF
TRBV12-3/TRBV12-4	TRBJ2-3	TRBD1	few	TGTGCCAGCAGTCCGACAGGGAACACCACTAGCACAGATACGCAGTATTTT	CASSPTGNTTSTDTQYF
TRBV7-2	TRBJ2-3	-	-	TGTGGCAGGGTAAGGGGCACAGATACGCAGTATTTT	CGRVRGTDTQYF
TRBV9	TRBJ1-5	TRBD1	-	TGTGCCAGCAGCGAGGGAGCAGGGGGCGGCCAGCCCCAGCATTTT	CASSEGAGGGQPQHF
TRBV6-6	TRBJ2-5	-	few	TGTGCCAGCAGGGGGACCGCCTTGGAGACCCAGTACTTC	CASRGTALETQYF
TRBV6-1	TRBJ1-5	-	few	TGTGCCAGCACCTCAGGCTACAGTGGTCAGCCCCAGCATTTT	CASTSGYSGQPQHF
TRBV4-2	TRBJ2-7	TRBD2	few	TGTGCCAGCAGCCAACCGGGACTAGCGGAGCTAGGTCGCGAGCAGTACTTC	CASSQPGLAELGREQYF
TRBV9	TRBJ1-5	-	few	TGTGCCAGCAGCGTAGACCCAACAGGGAATCAGCCCCAGCATTTT	CASSVDPTGNQPQHF
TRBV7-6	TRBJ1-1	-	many	TGTGCCAGCAGCTTAGGCAGGGCCATGAACACTGAAGCTTTCTTT	CASSLGRAMNTEAFF
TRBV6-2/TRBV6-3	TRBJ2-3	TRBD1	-	TGTGCCAGCACCTGGAGCGGGACAGGGACAACAGATACGCAGTATTTT	CASTWSGTGTTDTQYF
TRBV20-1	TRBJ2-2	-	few	TGCAGTGCTAGTAGTCTACCTAACACCGGGGAGCTGTTTTTT	CSASSLPNTGELFF
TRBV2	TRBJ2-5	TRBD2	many	TGTGCCAGCACCTTAGAGACTAGCGCTAAGAGAACCCAGTACTTC	CASTLETSAKRTQYF
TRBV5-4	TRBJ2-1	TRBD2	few	TGTGCCAGCAGCTTGGGGGGACTAGCGGGAGGGGATGAGCAGTTCTTC	CASSLGGLAGGDEQFF
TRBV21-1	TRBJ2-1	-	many	TGTGCCAGCAGCAATCTTTCGTCGTACAATGAGCAGTTCTTC	CASSNLSSYNEQFF
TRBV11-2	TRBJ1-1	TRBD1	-	TGTGCCAGCAGCTTAGTGGGCAGGGGGCAGAACACTGAAGCTTTCTTT	CASSLVGRGQNTEAFF
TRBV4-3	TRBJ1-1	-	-	TGCGCCAGCAGCCCCGCGTGGGGGAGGAACACTGAAGCTTTCTTT	CASSPAWGRNTEAFF
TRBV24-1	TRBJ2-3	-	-	TGTGCCACCAGCCCAGATACGCAGTATTTT	CATSPDTQYF
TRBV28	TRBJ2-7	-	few	TGTGCCAGCTGGGCAGGGTTGGGCGAGCAGTACTTC	CASWAGLGEQYF
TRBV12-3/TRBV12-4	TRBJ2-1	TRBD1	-	TGTGCCAGCAGCCTTGGACAGGCTTTGAACAATGAGCAGTTCTTC	CASSLGQALNNEQFF
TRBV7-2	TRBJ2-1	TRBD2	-	TGTGCCAGCAGCTTAAATCAGGCGGGAGGGCCTGGCAATGAGCAGTTCTTC	CASSLNQAGGPGNEQFF
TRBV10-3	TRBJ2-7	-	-	TGTGCCATCAGGGCAGGGTCCTACGAGCAGTACTTC	CAIRAGSYEQYF
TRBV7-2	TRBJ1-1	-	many	TGTGCCAGCAGGCAAACGGGGCGGACTGAAGCTTTCTTT	CASRQTGRTEAFF
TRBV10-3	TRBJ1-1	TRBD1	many	TGTGCCATCAGTGAGGGACAGGGGCCAGCTTTCTTT	CAISEGQGPAFF
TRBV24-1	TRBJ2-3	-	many	TGTGCCACCAGTGGGGGAGGACACAGGGGAGGAGATACGCAGTATTTT	CATSGGGHRGGDTQYF
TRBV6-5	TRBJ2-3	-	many	TGTGCCAGCAGTTCCCAGGGGTTTAGCACAGATACGCAGTATTTT	CASSSQGFSTDTQYF